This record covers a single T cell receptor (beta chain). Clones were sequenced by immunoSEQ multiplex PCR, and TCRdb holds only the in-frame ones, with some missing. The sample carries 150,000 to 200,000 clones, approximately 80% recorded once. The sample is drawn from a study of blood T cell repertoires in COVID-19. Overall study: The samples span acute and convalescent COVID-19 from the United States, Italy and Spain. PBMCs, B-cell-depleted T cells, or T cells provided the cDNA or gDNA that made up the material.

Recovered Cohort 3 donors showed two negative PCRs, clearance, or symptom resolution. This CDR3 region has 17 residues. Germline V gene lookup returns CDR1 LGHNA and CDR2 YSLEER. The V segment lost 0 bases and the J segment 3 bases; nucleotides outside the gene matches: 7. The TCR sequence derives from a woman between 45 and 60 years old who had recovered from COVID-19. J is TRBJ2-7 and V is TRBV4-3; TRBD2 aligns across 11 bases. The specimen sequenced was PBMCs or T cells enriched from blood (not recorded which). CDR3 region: CASSQDSSGTSGYEQYF. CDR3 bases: TGCGCCAGCAGCCAAGACAGTTCGGGGACTAGCGGCTACGAGCAGTACTTC.